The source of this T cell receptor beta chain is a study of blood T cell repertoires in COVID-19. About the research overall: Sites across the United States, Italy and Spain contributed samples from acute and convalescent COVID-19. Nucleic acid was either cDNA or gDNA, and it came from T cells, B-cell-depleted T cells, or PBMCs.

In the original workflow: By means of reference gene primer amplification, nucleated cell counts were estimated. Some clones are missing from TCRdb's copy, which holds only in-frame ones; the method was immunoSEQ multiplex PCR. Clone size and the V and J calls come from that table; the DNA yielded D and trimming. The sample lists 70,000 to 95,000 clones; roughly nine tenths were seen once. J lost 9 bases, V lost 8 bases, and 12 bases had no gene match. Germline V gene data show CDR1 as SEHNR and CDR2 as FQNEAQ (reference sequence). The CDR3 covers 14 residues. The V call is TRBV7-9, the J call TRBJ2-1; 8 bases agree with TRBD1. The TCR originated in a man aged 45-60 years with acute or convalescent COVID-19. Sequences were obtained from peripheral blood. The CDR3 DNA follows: TGTGCCAGCGGGCCCGACAGGGGTGGGAGTGAGCAGTTCTTC. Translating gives CASGPDRGGSEQFF.